This TCR beta chain was recovered during a study of T-cell memory formation after mild COVID-19. CDR1 is SGHTA, CDR2 FQGTGA, per germline. J was trimmed by 2 bases and V by 2 bases; bases with no gene match: 5. The CDR3 is made up of 16 amino acids. Via MiXCR, TCRdb re-called the 5' RACE reads, giving one row per CDR3 protein. The sample includes around 340,000 distinct CDR3 sequences, roughly 13% of them seen just once. General study points: Certain responding clones were present in pre-infection memory, suggesting participation of cross-reactive memory.

This clonotype was observed at least ten times. As yet, its antigen is unknown. This chain connects TRBV7-3 to TRBJ2-3; 9 positions match TRBD2. The sequenced sample consisted of PBMCs or a T cell subset sorted from them (not recorded which). The receptor comes from a man between 18 and 35 years old who had mild COVID-19 (a few samples of this study predate the infection). Cell type and time point are not known. CDR3 bases: TGTGCCAGCAGCTTAGGTGCTAGCGGGGACACAGATACGCAGTATTTT. Encoded protein: CASSLGASGDTDTQYF. The full variable domain, rest sourced from reference TRBV7-3 and TRBJ2-3, is GAGVSQTPSNKVTEKGKYVELRCDPISGHTALYWYRQSLGQGPEFLIYFQGTGAADDSGLPNDRFFAVRPEGSVSTLKIQRTERGDSAVYLCASSLGASGDTDTQYFGPGTRLTVL.